This entry concerns a single T cell receptor beta chain. What it binds is not known. The germline gives CDR1 SGHVS, CDR2 FNYEAQ. This CDR3 is built from 13 residues. The V segment lost 5 bases and the J segment 7 bases; nucleotides outside the gene matches: 6. Among all donors, each was a healthy Caucasian. This sample was included in a study of identical twins. The study, taken as a whole, reports: While abundant cord blood beta clonotypes carried fewer insertions, memory repertoires showed no such pattern. The study drew conclusions from cross-sectional statistical analysis, not from following the same donors.

Template switching created a universal primer site, and the cDNA included unique molecular identifiers. MiXCR, applied by TCRdb to the 5' RACE reads, yields one record per CDR3 protein. The repertoire consists of about 200,000 distinct CDR3 sequences, with roughly a tenth occurring once and the leading ten covering about 5%. The sequence was collected from a woman in her late teens or twenties in good health. The V call is TRBV7-6, the J call TRBJ2-7; TRBD1 agrees at 9 bases. Sequences were obtained from memory (CD45RO+) T cells sorted from blood. Here the CDR3 reads CASSPGTGREQYF. As DNA, the CDR3 is TGTGCCAGCAGCCCCGGGACAGGGCGGGAGCAGTACTTC.